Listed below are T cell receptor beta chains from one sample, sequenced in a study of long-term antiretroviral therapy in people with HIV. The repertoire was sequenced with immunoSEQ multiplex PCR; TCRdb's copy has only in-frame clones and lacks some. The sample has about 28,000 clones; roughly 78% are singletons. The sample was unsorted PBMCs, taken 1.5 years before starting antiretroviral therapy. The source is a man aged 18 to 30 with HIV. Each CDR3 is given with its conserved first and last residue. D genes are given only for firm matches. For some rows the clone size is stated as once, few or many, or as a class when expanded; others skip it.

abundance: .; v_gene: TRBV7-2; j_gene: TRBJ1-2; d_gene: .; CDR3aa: CASSLGGGYNYGYTF; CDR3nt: TGTGCCAGCAGCCTAGGAGGCGGATATAACTATGGCTACACCTTC
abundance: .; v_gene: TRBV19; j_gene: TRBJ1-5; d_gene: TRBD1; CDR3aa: CASSMNRGGTPPQHF; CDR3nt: TGTGCCAGTAGTATGAACAGGGGTGGGACACCCCCCCAGCATTTT
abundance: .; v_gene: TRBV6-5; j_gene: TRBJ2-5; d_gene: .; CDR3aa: CASRVGSGEAETQYF; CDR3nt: TGTGCCAGCAGGGTGGGGTCGGGGGAGGCAGAGACCCAGTACTTC
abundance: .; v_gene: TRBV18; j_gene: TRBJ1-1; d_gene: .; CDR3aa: CASSPLGLGNTEAFF; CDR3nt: TGTGCCAGCTCACCGCTCGGGCTAGGGAACACTGAAGCTTTCTTT
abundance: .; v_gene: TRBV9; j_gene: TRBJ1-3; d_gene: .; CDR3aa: CASSVTPRSGNTIYF; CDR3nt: TGTGCCAGCAGCGTCACCCCAAGGTCTGGAAACACCATATATTTT
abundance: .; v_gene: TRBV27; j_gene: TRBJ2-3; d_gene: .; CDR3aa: CASSLRPGMPDTQYF; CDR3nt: TGTGCCAGCAGTTTAAGGCCAGGGATGCCAGATACGCAGTATTTT
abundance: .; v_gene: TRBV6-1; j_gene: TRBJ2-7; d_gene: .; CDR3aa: CASSELTDTTYEQYF; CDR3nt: TGTGCCAGCAGCGAACTGACGGATACTACCTACGAGCAGTACTTC
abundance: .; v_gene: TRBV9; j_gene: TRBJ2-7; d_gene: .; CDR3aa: CASSGRLAGEQYF; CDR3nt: TGTGCCAGCAGCGGGAGGCTCGCTGGTGAGCAGTACTTC
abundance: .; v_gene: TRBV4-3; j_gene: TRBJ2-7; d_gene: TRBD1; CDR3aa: CASSQSDRAFPYEQYF; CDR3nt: TGCGCCAGCAGCCAATCAGACAGGGCATTCCCCTACGAGCAGTACTTC
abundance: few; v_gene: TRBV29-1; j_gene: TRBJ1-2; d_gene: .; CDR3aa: CSVEPIFGAGSGYTF; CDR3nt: TGCAGCGTTGAGCCCATTTTCGGGGCGGGTAGCGGCTACACCTTC
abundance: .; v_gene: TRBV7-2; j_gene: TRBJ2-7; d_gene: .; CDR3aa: CASSRQGGAYEQYF; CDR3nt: TGTGCCAGCAGCCGCCAGGGGGGGGCCTACGAGCAGTACTTC
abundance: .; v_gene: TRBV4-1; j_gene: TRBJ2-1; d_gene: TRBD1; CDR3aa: CASSQDRGLYNEQFF; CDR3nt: TGCGCCAGCAGCCAAGACAGGGGGCTGTACAATGAGCAGTTCTTC
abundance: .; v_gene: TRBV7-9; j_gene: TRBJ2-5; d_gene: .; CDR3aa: CASSLAFLATGALKETQYF; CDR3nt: TGTGCCAGCAGCTTAGCGTTTCTCGCGACAGGAGCTTTGAAAGAGACCCAGTACTTC
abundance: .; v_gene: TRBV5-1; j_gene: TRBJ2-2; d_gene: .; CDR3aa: CASSLTLGNTGELFF; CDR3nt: TGCGCCAGCAGCCTGACCCTCGGTAACACCGGGGAGCTGTTTTTT
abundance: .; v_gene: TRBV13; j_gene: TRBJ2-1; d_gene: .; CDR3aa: CASSSGSSKYNEQFF; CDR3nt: TGTGCCAGCAGCTCGGGATCTTCCAAGTACAATGAGCAGTTCTTC
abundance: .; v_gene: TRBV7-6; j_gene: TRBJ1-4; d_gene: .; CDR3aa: CASSQQGATNEKLFF; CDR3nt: TGTGCCAGCAGCCAACAGGGTGCAACTAATGAAAAACTGTTTTTT
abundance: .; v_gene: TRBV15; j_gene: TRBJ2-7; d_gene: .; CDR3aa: CATGLGSSYEQYF; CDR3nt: TGTGCCACCGGCCTTGGGAGCTCCTACGAGCAGTACTTC
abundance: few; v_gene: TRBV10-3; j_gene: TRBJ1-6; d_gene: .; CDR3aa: CAISEEGDNSPLHF; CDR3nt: TGTGCCATCAGTGAGGAAGGGGATAATTCACCCCTCCACTTT
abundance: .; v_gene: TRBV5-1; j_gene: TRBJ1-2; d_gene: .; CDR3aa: CASSLPGSGRGGYGYTF; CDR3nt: TGCGCCAGCAGCTTACCGGGATCAGGCAGGGGAGGTTATGGCTACACCTTC
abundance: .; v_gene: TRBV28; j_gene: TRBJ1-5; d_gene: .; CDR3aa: CASSFLEANNQPQHF; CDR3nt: TGTGCCAGCAGTTTTCTTGAGGCCAACAATCAGCCCCAGCATTTT
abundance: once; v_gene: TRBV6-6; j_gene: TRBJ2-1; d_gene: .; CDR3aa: CASADDSYNEQFF; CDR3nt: TGTGCCAGCGCGGACGACTCCTACAATGAGCAGTTCTTC
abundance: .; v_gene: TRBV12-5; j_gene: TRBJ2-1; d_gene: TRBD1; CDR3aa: CASVPGQGYNEQFF; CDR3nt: TGTGCTAGTGTCCCGGGACAGGGCTACAATGAGCAGTTCTTC
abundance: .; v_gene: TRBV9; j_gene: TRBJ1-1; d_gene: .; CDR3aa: CASSADGGRTEAFF; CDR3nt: TGTGCCAGCAGTGCCGACGGGGGTCGAACTGAAGCTTTCTTT
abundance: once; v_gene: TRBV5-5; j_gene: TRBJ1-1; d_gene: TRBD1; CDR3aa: CASSHDRAEAFF; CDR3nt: TGTGCCAGCAGCCACGACAGGGCGGAAGCTTTCTTT
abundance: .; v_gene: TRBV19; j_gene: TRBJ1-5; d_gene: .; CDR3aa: CASSIDLIQPQHF; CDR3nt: TGTGCCAGTAGTATCGACCTGATTCAGCCCCAGCATTTT
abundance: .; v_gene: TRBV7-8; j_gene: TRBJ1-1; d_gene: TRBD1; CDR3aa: CASSKQGYDTEAFF; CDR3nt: TGTGCCAGCAGTAAACAGGGGTATGACACTGAAGCTTTCTTT
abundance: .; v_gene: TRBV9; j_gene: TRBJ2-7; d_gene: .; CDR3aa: CASSDSGTEYEQYF; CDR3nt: TGTGCCAGCAGCGATTCCGGGACCGAGTACGAGCAGTACTTC
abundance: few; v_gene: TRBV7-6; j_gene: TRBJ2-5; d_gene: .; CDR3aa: CASSELDETQYF; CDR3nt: TGTGCCAGCAGCGAACTAGACGAGACCCAGTACTTC
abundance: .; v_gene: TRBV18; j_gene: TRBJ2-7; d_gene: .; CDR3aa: CASSQDYEQYF; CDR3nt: TGTGCCAGCTCCCAAGATTACGAGCAGTACTTC
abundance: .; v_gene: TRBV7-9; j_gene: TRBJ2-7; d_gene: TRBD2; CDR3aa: CASSSGLALSYEQYF; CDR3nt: TGTGCCAGCAGCTCCGGACTAGCGCTTTCCTACGAGCAGTACTTC
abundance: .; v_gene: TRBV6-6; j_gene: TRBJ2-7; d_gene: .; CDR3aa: CASSTDSYSYEQYF; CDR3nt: TGTGCCAGCAGTACGGACAGCTACTCCTACGAGCAGTACTTC
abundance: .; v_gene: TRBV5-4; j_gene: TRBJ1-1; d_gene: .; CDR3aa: CASSLTKNTEAFF; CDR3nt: TGTGCCAGCAGCTTGACAAAGAACACTGAAGCTTTCTTT
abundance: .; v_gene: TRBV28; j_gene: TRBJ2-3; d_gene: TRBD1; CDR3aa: CASRPDRVLTDTQYF; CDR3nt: TGTGCCAGCAGACCGGACAGGGTCCTCACAGATACGCAGTATTTT
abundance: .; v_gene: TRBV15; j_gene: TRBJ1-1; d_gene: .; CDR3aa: CATSRDRGFMNTEAFF; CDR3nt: TGTGCCACCAGCAGAGATAGGGGGTTCATGAACACTGAAGCTTTCTTT
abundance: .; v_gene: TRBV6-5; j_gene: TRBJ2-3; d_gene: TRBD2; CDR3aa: CASSGLAGGPDTQYF; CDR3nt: TGTGCCAGCAGTGGACTAGCGGGGGGCCCAGATACGCAGTATTTT
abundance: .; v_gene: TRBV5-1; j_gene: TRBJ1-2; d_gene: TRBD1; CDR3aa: CASSQGQGVSYGYTF; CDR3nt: TGCGCCAGCAGCCAAGGACAGGGGGTTAGCTATGGCTACACCTTC
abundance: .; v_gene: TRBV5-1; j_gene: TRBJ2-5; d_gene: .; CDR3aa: CASSSDLRETQYF; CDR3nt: TGCGCCAGCAGCTCCGACCTCCGGGAGACCCAGTACTTC
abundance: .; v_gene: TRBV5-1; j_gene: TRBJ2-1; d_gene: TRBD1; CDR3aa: CASSLRQGTYNEQFF; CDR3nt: TGCGCCAGCAGCCTCCGACAGGGGACCTACAATGAGCAGTTCTTC
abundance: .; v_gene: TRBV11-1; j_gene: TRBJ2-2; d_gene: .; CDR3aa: CASSFPIRGGSNTGELFF; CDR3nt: TGTGCCAGCAGCTTTCCGATTCGTGGGGGATCGAACACCGGGGAGCTGTTTTTT
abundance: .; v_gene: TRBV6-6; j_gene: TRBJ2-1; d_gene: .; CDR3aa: CASRDDRYNEQFF; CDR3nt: TGTGCCAGCAGAGACGACAGGTACAATGAGCAGTTCTTC
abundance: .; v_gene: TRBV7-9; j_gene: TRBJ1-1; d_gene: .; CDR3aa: CASIQDRSNTEAFF; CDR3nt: TGTGCCAGCATCCAGGACAGATCGAACACTGAAGCTTTCTTT
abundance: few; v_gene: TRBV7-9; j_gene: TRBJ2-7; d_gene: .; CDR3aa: CANAKAGAPGEQYF; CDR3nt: TGTGCCAACGCGAAAGCAGGGGCCCCTGGAGAGCAGTACTTC
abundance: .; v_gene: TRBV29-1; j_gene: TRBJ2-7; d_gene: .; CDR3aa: CSVGGPAFTYEQYF; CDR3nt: TGCAGCGTTGGGGGGCCGGCATTTACCTACGAGCAGTACTTC
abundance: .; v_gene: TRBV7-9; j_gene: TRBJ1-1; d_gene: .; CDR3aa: CASSLVAWDTEAFF; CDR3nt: TGTGCCAGCAGCTTAGTGGCGTGGGACACTGAAGCTTTCTTT
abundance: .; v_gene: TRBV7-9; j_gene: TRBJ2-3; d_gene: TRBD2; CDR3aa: CASSFWTSGRVPQYF; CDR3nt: TGTGCCAGCAGCTTTTGGACTAGCGGGAGGGTTCCGCAGTATTTT
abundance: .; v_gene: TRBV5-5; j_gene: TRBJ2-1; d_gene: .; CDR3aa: CASSLVTASYGEQFF; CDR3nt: TGTGCCAGCAGCCTGGTTACCGCTTCCTACGGTGAGCAGTTCTTC
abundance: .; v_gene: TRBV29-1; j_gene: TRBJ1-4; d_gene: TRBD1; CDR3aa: CSVEKGETGYGKLFF; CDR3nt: TGCAGCGTTGAAAAGGGTGAGACAGGGTATGGAAAACTGTTTTTT
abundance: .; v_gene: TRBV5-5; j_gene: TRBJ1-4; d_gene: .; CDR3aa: CASRHTGTTNEKLFF; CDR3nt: TGTGCCAGCAGGCATACAGGGACAACTAATGAAAAACTGTTTTTT
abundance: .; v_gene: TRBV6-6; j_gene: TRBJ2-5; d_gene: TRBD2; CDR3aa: CASSRLAGGPGETQYF; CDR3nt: TGTGCCAGCAGCCGACTAGCGGGGGGGCCGGGAGAGACCCAGTACTTC
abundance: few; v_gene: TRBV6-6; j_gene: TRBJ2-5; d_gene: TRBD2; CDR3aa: CASSPRGVVETQYF; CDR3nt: TGTGCCAGCAGCCCTCGGGGGGTAGTAGAGACCCAGTACTTC
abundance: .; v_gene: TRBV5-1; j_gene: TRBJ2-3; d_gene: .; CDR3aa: CASSLGSTDTQYF; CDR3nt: TGCGCCAGCAGCTTGGGTTCCACAGATACGCAGTATTTT
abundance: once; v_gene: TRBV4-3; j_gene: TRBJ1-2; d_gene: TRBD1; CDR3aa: CASSQSHAPGQPNYGYTF; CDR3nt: TGCGCCAGCAGCCAATCCCACGCACCGGGACAGCCTAACTATGGCTACACCTTC
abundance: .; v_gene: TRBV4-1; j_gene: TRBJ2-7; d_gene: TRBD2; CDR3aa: CASSQFAIAGTYPYEQYF; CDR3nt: TGCGCCAGCAGCCAATTCGCTATAGCGGGGACCTACCCCTACGAGCAGTACTTC
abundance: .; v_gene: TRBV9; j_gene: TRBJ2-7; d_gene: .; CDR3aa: CASSVTTGGSSYEQYF; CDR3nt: TGTGCCAGCAGCGTAACTACAGGTGGTAGCTCCTACGAGCAGTACTTC
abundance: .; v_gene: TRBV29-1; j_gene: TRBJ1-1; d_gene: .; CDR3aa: CSVGRHPNTEAFF; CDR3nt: TGCAGCGTTGGCAGACACCCGAACACTGAAGCTTTCTTT
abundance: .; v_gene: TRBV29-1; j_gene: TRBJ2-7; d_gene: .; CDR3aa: CSVEPDGAYEQYF; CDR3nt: TGCAGCGTTGAACCGGACGGAGCCTACGAGCAGTACTTC